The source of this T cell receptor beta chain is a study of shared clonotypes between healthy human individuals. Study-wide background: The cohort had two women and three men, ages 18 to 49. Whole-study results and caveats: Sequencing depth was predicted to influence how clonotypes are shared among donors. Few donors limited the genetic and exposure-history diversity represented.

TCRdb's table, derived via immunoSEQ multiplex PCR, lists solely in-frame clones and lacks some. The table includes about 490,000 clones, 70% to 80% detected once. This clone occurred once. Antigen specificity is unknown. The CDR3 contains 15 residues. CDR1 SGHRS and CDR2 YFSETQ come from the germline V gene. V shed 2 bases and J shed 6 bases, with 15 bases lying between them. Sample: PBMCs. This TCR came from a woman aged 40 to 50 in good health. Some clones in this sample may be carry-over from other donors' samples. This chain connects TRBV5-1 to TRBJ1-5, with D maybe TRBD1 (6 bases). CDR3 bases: TGCGCCAGCAGCTTCGGGGGGCTGATTGGTCAGCCCCAGCATTTT. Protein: CASSFGGLIGQPQHF. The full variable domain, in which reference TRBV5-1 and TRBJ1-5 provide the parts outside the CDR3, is KAGVTQTPRYLIKTRGQQVTLSCSPISGHRSVSWYQQTPGQGLQFLFEYFSETQRNKGNFPGRFSGRQFSNSRSEMNVSTLELGDSALYLCASSFGGLIGQPQHFGDGTRLSIL.